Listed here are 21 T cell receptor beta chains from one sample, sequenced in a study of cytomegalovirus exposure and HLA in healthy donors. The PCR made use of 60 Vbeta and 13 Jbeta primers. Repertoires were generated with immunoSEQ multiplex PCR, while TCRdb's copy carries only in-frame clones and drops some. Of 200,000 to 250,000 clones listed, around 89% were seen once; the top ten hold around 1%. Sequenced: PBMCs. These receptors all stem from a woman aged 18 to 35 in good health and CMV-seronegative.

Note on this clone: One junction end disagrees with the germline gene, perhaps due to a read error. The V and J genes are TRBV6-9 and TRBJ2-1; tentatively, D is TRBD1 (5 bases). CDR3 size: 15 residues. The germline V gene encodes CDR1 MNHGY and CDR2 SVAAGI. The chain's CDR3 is CASSYSDDQGDEQFF. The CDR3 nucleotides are TGTGCCAGCAGCTATTCTGATGACCAGGGCGATGAGCAGTTCTTC.

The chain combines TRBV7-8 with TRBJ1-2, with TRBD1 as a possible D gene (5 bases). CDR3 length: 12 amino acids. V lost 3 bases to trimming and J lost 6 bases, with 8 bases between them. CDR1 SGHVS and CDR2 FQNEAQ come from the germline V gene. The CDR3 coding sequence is TGTGCCAGCAGCTTTGAAGGGGATGGCTACACCTTC. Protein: CASSFEGDGYTF.

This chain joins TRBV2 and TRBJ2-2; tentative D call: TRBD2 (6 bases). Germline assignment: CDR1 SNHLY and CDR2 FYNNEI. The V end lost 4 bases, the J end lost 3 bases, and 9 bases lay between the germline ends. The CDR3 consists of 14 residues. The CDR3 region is CASSGRVDTGELFF. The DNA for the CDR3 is TGTGCCAGCAGTGGGAGGGTAGACACCGGGGAGCTGTTTTTT.

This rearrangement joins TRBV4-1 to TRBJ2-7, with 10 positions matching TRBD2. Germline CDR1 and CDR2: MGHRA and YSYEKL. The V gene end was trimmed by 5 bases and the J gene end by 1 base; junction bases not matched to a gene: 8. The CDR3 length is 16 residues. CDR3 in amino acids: CASSKTRTSGSYEQYF. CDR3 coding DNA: TGCGCCAGCAGCAAGACCCGGACTAGCGGATCCTACGAGCAGTACTTC.

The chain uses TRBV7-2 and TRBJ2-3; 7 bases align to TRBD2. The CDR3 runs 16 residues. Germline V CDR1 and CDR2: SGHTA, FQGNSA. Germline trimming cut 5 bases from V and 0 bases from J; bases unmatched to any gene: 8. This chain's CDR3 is CASSHGTNPSTDTQYF. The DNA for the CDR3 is TGTGCCAGCAGCCACGGGACTAATCCTAGCACAGATACGCAGTATTTT.

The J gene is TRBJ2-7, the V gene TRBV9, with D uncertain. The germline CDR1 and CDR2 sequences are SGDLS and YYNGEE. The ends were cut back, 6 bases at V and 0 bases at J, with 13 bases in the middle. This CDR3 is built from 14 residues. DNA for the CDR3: TGTGCCAGCAATGGCGGAACAAGCTCCTACGAGCAGTACTTC. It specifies CASNGGTSSYEQYF.

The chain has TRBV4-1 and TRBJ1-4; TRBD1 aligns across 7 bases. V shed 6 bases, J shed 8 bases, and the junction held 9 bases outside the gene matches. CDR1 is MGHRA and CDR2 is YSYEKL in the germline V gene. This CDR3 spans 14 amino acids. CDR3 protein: CASRTGPGREKLFF. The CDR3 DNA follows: TGCGCCAGCAGGACAGGGCCGGGGAGGGAAAAACTGTTTTTT.

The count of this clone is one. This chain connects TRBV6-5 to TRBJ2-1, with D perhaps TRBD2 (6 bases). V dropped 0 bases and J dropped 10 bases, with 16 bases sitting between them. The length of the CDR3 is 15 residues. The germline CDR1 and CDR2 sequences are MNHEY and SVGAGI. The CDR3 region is CASSYSGTGVKEQFF. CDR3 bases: TGTGCCAGCAGTTACTCGGGGACTGGGGTGAAAGAGCAGTTCTTC.

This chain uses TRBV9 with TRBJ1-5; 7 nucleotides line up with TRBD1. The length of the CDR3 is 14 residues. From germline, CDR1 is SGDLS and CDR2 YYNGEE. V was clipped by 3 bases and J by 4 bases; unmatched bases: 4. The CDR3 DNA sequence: TGTGCCAGCAGCGGGGGACAGTCAAATCAGCCCCAGCATTTT. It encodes CASSGGQSNQPQHF.

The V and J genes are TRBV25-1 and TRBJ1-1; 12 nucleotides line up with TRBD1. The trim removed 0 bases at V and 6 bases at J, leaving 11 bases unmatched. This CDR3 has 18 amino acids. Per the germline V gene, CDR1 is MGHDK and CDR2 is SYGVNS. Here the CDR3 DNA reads TGTGCCAGCAGTGAATATTACGGGACAGGGGGCGCGGGCTCTGAAGCTTTCTTT. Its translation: CASSEYYGTGGAGSEAFF.

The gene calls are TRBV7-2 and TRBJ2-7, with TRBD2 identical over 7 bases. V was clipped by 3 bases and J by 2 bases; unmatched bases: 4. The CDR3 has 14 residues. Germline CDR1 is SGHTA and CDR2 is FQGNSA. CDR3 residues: CASSFSGRPYEQYF. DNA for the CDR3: TGTGCCAGCAGCTTTTCCGGGAGGCCCTACGAGCAGTACTTC.

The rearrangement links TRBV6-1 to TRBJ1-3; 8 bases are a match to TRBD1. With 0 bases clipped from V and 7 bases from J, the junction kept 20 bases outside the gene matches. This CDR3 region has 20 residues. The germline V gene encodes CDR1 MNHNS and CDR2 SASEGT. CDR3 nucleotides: TGTGCCAGCAGTGAAGCGCAAAAGACAGGGGCCCGAAAGGCGAGTAACACCATATATTTT. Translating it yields CASSEAQKTGARKASNTIYF.

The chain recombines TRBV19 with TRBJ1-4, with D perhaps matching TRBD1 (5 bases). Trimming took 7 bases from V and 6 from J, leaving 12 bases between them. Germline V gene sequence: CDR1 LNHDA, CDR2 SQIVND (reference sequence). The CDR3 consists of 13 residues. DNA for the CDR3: TGTGCCAGTACAGGACAAGGATATGAAAAACTGTTTTTT. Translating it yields CASTGQGYEKLFF.

CDR3 DNA sequence: TGCGCCAGCAGCTCGGGGACAGTAGGCGAGACCCAGTACTTC. Its protein is CASSSGTVGETQYF. The chain employs TRBV5-1 and TRBJ2-5; 7 bases line up with TRBD1. This CDR3 comprises 14 residues. Trimming at V came to 3 bases and at J to 5 bases, leaving 7 bases not matched to a gene. Per germline, CDR1 SGHRS and CDR2 YFSETQ.

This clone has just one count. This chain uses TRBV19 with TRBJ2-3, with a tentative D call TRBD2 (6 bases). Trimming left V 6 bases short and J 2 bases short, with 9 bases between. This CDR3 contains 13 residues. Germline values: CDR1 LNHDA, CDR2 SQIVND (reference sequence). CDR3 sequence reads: CASRRGLTDTQYF. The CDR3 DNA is TGTGCCAGTAGGAGGGGACTCACAGATACGCAGTATTTT.

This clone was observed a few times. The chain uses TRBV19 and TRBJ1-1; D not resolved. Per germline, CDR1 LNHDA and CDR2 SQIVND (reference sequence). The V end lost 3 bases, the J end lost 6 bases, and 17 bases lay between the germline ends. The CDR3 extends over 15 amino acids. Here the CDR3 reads CASSISSAAGSEAFF. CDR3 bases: TGTGCCAGTAGTATTTCTTCGGCGGCGGGGTCTGAAGCTTTCTTT.

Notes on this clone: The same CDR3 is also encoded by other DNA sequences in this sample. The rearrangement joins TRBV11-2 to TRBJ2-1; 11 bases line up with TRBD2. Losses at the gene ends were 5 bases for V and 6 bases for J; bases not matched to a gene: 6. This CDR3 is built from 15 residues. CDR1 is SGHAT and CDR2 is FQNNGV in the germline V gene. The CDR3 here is CASSPLAGGGNEQFF. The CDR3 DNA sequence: TGTGCCAGCAGCCCCTTAGCGGGGGGGGGCAATGAGCAGTTCTTC.

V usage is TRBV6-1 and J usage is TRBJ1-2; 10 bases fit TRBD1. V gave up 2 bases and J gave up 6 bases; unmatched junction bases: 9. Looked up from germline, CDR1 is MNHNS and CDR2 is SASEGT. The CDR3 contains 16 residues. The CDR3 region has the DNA TGTGCCAGCAGTGAACCGACAGGGGGCAAGGGAAATGGCTACACCTTC. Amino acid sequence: CASSEPTGGKGNGYTF.

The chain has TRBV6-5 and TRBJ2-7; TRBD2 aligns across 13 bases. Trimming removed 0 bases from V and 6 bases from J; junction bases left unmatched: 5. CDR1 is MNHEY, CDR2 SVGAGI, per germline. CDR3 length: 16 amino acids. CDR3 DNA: TGTGCCAGCAGTTACTCTGGGGGACTAGCGGGGCCCGAGCAGTACTTC. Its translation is CASSYSGGLAGPEQYF.

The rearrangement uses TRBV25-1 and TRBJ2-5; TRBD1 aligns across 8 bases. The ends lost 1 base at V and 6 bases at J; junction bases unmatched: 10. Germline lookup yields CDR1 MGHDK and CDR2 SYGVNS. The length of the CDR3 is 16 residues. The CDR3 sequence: CASSEFGTGPQKTQYF. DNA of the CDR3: TGTGCCAGCAGTGAATTTGGGACAGGACCCCAGAAGACCCAGTACTTC. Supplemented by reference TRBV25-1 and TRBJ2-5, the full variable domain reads EADIYQTPRYLVIGTGKKITLECSQTMGHDKMYWYQQDPGMELHLIHYSYGVNSTEKGDLSSESTVSRIRTEHFPLTLESARPSHTSQYLCASSEFGTGPQKTQYFGPGTRLLVL.

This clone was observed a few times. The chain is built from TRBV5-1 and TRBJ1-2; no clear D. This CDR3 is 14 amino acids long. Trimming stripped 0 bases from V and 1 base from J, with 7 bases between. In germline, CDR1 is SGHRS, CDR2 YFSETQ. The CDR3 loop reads CASSLVGSNYGYTF. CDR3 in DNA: TGCGCCAGCAGCTTGGTTGGCAGTAACTATGGCTACACCTTC.